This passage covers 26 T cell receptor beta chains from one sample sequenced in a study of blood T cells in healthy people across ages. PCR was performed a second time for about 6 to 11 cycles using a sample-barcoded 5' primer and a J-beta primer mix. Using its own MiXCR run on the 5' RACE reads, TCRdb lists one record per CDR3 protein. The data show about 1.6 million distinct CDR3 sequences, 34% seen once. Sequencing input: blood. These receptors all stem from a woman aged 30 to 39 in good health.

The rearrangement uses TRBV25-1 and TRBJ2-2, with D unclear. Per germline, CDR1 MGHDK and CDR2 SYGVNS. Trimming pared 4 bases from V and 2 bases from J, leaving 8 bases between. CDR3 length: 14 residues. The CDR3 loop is CASSGGANTGELFF. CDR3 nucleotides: TGTGCCAGCAGTGGGGGTGCCAACACCGGGGAGCTGTTTTTT.

The CDR3 DNA reads TGTGCCAGCAGCTCAACAGGAGGCCGAAAACAAGAGACCCAGTACTTC. As protein: CASSSTGGRKQETQYF. This chain joins TRBV7-9 and TRBJ2-5, with D perhaps being TRBD1 or TRBD2 (5 bases each). Germline assignment: CDR1 SEHNR and CDR2 FQNEAQ (reference sequence). The CDR3 runs 16 residues. The V and J ends lost 4 bases and 2 bases respectively, with 17 bases between them.

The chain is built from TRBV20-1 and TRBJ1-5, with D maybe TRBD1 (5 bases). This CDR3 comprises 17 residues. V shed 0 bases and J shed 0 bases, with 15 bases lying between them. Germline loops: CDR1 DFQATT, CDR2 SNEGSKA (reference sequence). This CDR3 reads CSARDGGTGYSNQPQHF. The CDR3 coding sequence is TGCAGTGCTAGAGATGGGGGGACGGGATATAGCAATCAGCCCCAGCATTTT.

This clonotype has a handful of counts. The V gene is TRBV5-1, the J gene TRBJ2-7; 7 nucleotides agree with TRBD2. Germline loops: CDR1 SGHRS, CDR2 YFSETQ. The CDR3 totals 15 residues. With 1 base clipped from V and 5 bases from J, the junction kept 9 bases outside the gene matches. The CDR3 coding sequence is TGCGCCAGCAGCTTGTTCGGGGGGTTGAAGGACGAGCAGTACTTC. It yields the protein CASSLFGGLKDEQYF.

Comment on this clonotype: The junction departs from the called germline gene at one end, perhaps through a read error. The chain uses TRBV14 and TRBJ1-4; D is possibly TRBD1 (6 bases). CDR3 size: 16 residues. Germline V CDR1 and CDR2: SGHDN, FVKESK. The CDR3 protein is CVSSHSPGHINEKLFF. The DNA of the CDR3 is TGTGTCAGCAGCCACAGCCCGGGACATATCAATGAAAAACTGTTTTTT.

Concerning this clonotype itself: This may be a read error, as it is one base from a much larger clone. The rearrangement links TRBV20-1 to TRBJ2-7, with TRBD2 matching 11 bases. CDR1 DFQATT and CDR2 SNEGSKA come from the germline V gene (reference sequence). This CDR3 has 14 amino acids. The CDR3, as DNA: TGCAGTGCTACTAGCGGGGGGAGCTCCTACAAGCAGTACTTC. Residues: CSATSGGSSYKQYF.

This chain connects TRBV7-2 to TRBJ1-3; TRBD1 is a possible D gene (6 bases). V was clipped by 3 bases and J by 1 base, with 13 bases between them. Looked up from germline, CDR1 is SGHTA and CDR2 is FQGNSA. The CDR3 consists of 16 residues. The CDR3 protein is CASSFSGAGSGNTIYF. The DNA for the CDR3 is TGTGCCAGCAGCTTTTCAGGGGCCGGGTCTGGAAACACCATATATTTT.

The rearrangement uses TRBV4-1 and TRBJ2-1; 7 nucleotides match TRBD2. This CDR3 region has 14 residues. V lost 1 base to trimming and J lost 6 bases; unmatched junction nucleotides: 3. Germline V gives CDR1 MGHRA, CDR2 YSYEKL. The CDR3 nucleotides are TGCGCCAGCAGCCAAGGACCTAGCGGCAATGAGCAGTTCTTC. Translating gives CASSQGPSGNEQFF.

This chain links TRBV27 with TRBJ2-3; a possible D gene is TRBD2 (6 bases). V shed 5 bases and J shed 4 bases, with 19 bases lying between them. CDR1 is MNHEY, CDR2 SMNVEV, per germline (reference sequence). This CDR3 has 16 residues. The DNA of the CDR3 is TGTGCCAGCAGTCCCCGCCGGGACTTCGGCCCAGATACGCAGTATTTT. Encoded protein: CASSPRRDFGPDTQYF.

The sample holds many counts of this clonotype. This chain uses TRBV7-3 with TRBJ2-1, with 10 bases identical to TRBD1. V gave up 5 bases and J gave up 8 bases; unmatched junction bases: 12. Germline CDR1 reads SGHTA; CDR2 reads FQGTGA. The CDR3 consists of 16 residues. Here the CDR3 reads CASSPGTGAFGDEQFF. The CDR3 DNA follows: TGTGCCAGCAGCCCCGGGACAGGGGCCTTTGGGGATGAGCAGTTCTTC. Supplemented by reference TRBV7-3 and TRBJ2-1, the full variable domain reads GAGVSQTPSNKVTEKGKYVELRCDPISGHTALYWYRQSLGQGPEFLIYFQGTGAADDSGLPNDRFFAVRPEGSVSTLKIQRTERGDSAVYLCASSPGTGAFGDEQFFGPGTRLTVL.

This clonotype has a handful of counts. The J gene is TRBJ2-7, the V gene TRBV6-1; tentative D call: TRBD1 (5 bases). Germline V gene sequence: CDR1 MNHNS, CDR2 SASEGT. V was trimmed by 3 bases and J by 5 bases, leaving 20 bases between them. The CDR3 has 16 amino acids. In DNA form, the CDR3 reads TGTGCCAGCAGTGACAGCCTGGGGCTAGGAGACAACGAGCAGTACTTC. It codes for CASSDSLGLGDNEQYF.

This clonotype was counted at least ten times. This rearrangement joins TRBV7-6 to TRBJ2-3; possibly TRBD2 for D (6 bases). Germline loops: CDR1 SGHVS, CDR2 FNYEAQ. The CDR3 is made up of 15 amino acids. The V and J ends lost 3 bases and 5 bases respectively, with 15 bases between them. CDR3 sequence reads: CASSFSGSFKDTQYF. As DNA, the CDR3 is TGTGCCAGCAGCTTTAGCGGATCATTTAAAGATACGCAGTATTTT.

The CDR3 region has the DNA TGCGCCAGCAGCTGGTGGACACCTACAACTAATGAAAAACTGTTTTTT. It is translated as CASSWWTPTTNEKLFF. The chain uses TRBV5-1 and TRBJ1-4; tentative D call: TRBD1 (5 bases). V lost 3 bases to trimming and J lost 0 bases, with 12 bases between them. CDR3 length equals 16 residues. CDR1 and CDR2 from the germline V gene are SGHRS and YFSETQ.

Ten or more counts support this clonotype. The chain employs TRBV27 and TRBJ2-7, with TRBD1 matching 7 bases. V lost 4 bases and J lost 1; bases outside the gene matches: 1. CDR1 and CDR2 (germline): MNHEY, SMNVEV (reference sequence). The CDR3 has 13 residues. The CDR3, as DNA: TGTGCCAGCAGTTGGGGACAGTCCTACGAGCAGTACTTC. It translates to CASSWGQSYEQYF.

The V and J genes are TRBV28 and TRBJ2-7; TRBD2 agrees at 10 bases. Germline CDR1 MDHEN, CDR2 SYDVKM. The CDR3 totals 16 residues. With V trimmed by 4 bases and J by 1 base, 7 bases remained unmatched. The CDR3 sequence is CASSSLIAGGSYEQYF. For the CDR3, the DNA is TGTGCCAGCAGTTCCCTAATAGCGGGAGGATCCTACGAGCAGTACTTC.

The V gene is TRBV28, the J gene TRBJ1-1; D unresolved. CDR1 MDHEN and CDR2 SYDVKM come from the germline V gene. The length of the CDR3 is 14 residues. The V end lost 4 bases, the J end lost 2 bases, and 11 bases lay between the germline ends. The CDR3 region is CASSYYFSNTEAFF. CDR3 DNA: TGTGCCAGCAGTTACTACTTCTCAAACACTGAAGCTTTCTTT.

The CDR3, as DNA: TGTGCCAGCAGTTTCGGACTCCGACAGGGGGACTATGGCTACACCTTC. Its protein product is CASSFGLRQGDYGYTF. The chain carries TRBV12-3 or TRBV12-4 and TRBJ1-2; 9 bases agree with TRBD1. The V segment lost 3 bases and the J segment 3 bases; nucleotides outside the gene matches: 8. This CDR3 contains 16 residues.

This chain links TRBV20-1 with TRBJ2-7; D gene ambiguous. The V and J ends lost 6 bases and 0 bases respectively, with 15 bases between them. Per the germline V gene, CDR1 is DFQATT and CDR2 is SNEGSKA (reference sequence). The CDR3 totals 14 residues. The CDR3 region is CSANFGGSSYEQYF. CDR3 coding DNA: TGCAGTGCGAACTTTGGCGGATCCTCCTACGAGCAGTACTTC.

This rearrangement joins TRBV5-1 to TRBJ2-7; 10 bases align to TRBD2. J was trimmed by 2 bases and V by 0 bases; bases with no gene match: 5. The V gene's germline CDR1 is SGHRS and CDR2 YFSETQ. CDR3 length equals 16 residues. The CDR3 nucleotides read TGCGCCAGCAGCTTGGGACTAGCGGGTTACCCCTACGAGCAGTACTTC. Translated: CASSLGLAGYPYEQYF.

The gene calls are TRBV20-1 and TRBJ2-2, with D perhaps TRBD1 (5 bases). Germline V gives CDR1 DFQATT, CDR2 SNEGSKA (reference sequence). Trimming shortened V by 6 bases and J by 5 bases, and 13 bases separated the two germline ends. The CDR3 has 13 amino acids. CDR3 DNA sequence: TGCAGTGCCCGTGGGCAGGGAACCGGGGAGCTGTTTTTT. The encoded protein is CSARGQGTGELFF.

The CDR3 here is CASSSRDRGRYEQYF. CDR3 DNA: TGCGCCAGCAGCTCCCGGGACAGGGGGAGGTACGAGCAGTACTTC. The genes are TRBV5-1 and TRBJ2-5; 11 bases align to TRBD1. The DNA end is a closer match to TRBJ2-7, so the J assignment may be wrong. Germline lookup yields CDR1 SGHRS and CDR2 YFSETQ. The CDR3 sequence is 15 residues long.

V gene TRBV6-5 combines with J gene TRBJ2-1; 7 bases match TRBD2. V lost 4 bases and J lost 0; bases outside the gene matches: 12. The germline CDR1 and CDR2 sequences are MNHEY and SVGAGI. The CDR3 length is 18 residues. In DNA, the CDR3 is TGTGCCAGCAGTTCTAGCAAGGGCGGGGGTAGCTCCTACAATGAGCAGTTCTTC. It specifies CASSSSKGGGSSYNEQFF.

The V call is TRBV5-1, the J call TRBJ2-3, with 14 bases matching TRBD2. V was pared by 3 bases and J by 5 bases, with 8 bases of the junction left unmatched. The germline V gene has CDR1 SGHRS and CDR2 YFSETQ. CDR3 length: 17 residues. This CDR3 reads CASSWGLAGDSRDTQYF. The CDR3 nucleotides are TGCGCCAGCAGCTGGGGACTAGCGGGAGACTCTAGAGATACGCAGTATTTT.

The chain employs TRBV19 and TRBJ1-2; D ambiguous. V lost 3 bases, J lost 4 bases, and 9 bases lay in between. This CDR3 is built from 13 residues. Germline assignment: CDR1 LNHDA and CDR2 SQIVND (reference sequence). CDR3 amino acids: CASSIMGAYGYTF. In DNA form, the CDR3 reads TGTGCCAGTAGTATCATGGGCGCCTATGGCTACACCTTC.

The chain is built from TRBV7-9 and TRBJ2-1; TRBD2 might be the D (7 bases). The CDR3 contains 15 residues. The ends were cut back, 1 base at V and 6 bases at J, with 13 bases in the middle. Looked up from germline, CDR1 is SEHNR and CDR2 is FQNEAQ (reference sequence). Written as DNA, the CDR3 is TGTGCCAGCAGCTTAGACGGGGGGCGAATCAATGAGCAGTTCTTC. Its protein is CASSLDGGRINEQFF.

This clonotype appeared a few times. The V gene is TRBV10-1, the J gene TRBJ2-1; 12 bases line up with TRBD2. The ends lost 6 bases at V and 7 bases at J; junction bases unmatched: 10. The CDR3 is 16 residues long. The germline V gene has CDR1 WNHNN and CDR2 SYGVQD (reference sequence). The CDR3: CASSGPLAGGPNEQFF. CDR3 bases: TGCGCCAGCAGCGGACCCCTAGCGGGGGGGCCTAATGAGCAGTTCTTC.